A selection of T cell receptor beta chains follows, all from one sample in a study of T cells after yellow fever vaccination. One entry per CDR3 protein, called by TCRdb with MiXCR from the 5' RACE reads. Here the sample spans around 610,000 distinct CDR3 sequences, 13% being singletons. The source material was PBMCs, sampled on the day of the yellow fever booster vaccination. These receptor sequences come from a man aged 25 to 40 who received the YFV17D yellow fever vaccine. CDR3s include the opening cysteine and the closing phenylalanine or tryptophan. The D gene is left open where the match is weak. For some rows the clone size is stated as once, few or many, or as a class when expanded; others skip it.

>16|TRBJ2-4|-|TRBD1|TRBV20-1
CCASGDRGLSKNIQYF
TGCTGCGCTAGCGGTGACAGGGGGCTTTCCAAAAACATTCAGTACTTC
>17|TRBJ1-2|few|-|TRBV6-5
CASSYLPQGTEYYGYTF
TGTGCCAGCAGTTATCTGCCCCAGGGGACGGAATACTATGGCTACACCTTC
>15|TRBJ1-1|-|-|TRBV2
CASSESGLGRTEAFF
TGTGCCAGCAGTGAGTCGGGGTTAGGGCGCACTGAAGCTTTCTTT
>12|TRBJ1-2|few|-|TRBV12-3/TRBV12-4
CASSSGVYGYTF
TGTGCCAGCAGTTCAGGGGTCTATGGCTACACCTTC
>15|TRBJ1-4|-|-|TRBV15
CATSRDQDSRGKLFF
TGTGCCACCAGCAGAGATCAGGATTCCAGGGGAAAACTGTTTTTT
>13|TRBJ1-1|many|TRBD1|TRBV7-9
CASSDRAGAEAFF
TGTGCCAGCAGCGACAGGGCCGGGGCTGAAGCTTTCTTT
>14|TRBJ2-3|few|-|TRBV7-2
CASSLTVSGDTQYF
TGTGCCAGCAGCTTGACCGTATCGGGAGATACGCAGTATTTT
>10|TRBJ1-1|few|-|TRBV2
CASSDTEAFF
TGTGCCAGCAGTGACACTGAAGCTTTCTTT
>16|TRBJ2-1|many|TRBD2|TRBV24-1
CATSDPGASGGNEQFF
TGTGCCACCAGTGACCCTGGGGCTAGCGGGGGGAATGAGCAGTTCTTC
>13|TRBJ2-1|many|-|TRBV27
CASSQGSYNEQFF
TGTGCCAGCAGTCAGGGTTCCTACAATGAGCAGTTCTTC
>14|TRBJ1-2|-|TRBD1|TRBV4-3
CASSQVGQGGGYTF
TGCGCCAGCAGCCAAGTAGGACAGGGCGGAGGCTACACCTTC
>13|TRBJ1-5|-|-|TRBV7-9
CASSLSTGQPQHF
TGTGCCAGCAGCTTAAGCACGGGCCAGCCACAGCATTTT
>12|TRBJ2-7|few|-|TRBV7-2
CASSHPSREQYF
TGTGCCAGCAGCCACCCATCGCGCGAGCAGTACTTC
>13|TRBJ1-1|few|TRBD1|TRBV20-1
CSASDRGDTEAFF
TGCAGTGCCTCTGACAGGGGAGACACTGAAGCTTTCTTT
>15|TRBJ2-5|-|-|TRBV25-1
CASSEFKGFKETQYF
TGTGCCAGCAGTGAATTTAAGGGGTTCAAAGAGACCCAGTACTTC
>18|TRBJ1-2|few|TRBD1|TRBV4-3
CASSQDMDRERLGYGYTF
TGCGCCAGCAGCCAAGATATGGACAGGGAACGGCTTGGCTATGGCTACACCTTC
>15|TRBJ2-7|-|TRBD2|TRBV7-2
CASSLSGTSNNEQYF
TGTGCCAGCAGCTTAAGTGGGACTAGCAACAACGAGCAGTACTTC
>12|TRBJ2-3|-|-|TRBV6-5
CAEIGHADTQYF
TGTGCCGAAATCGGTCACGCCGATACGCAGTATTTT
>14|TRBJ2-7|few|TRBD2|TRBV19
CASGPTSGKYEQYF
TGTGCCAGTGGGCCGACTAGCGGGAAATACGAGCAGTACTTC
>10|TRBJ1-1|few|-|TRBV29-1
CSVVRERAFF
TGCAGCGTCGTCAGGGAACGAGCTTTCTTT
>15|TRBJ2-1|-|TRBD2|TRBV10-3
CATSGSGESSGEQFF
TGTGCCACTTCGGGGAGCGGGGAGTCTAGCGGTGAGCAGTTCTTC
>13|TRBJ2-4|-|-|TRBV5-1
CASSPDSQNIQYF
TGCGCCAGCAGCCCGGACTCACAAAACATTCAGTACTTC
>13|TRBJ1-1|few|-|TRBV20-1
CSAMGSLNTEAFF
TGCAGTGCTATGGGCAGCTTAAACACTGAAGCTTTCTTT
>9|TRBJ1-2|-|-|TRBV6-5
CAESHGYTF
TGTGCCGAGTCCCATGGCTACACCTTC
>20|TRBJ2-7|few|-|TRBV21-1
CASSKEIRGQGRLRDYEQYF
TGTGCCAGCAGCAAAGAGATACGTGGACAGGGTAGGCTTCGAGACTACGAGCAGTACTTC
>16|TRBJ2-7|-|-|TRBV15
CATSRGRVTSSYEQYF
TGTGCCACCAGCAGAGGTAGGGTTACGTCCTCCTACGAGCAGTACTTC
>15|TRBJ2-5|few|-|TRBV27
CATTAFGGRQETQYF
TGTGCCACCACCGCCTTTGGTGGCAGGCAAGAGACCCAGTACTTC
>13|TRBJ2-1|-|-|TRBV29-1
CSVAPTLYNEQFF
TGCAGCGTTGCCCCTACTCTTTACAATGAGCAGTTCTTC
>13|TRBJ2-5|few|-|TRBV5-1
CASSFGSGETQYF
TGCGCCAGCAGCTTCGGCAGTGGAGAGACCCAGTACTTC
>14|TRBJ2-1|few|TRBD2|TRBV28
CASSLQGAGDEQFF
TGTGCCAGCAGCTTACAAGGGGCGGGAGATGAGCAGTTCTTC
>14|TRBJ1-3|-|-|TRBV29-1
CSIRDPSSGNTIYF
TGCAGCATCCGGGACCCTAGCTCTGGAAACACCATATATTTT
>16|TRBJ2-3|many|-|TRBV20-1
CSARPPGTGSTDTQYF
TGCAGTGCTAGACCGCCGGGAACAGGGTCCACAGATACGCAGTATTTT
>14|TRBJ2-1|few|-|TRBV5-1
CASSLQDPAEEQFF
TGCGCCAGCAGCTTGCAGGACCCCGCGGAGGAGCAGTTCTTC
>16|TRBJ2-2|-|-|TRBV24-1
CATSDLGHSASGELFF
TGTGCCACCAGTGATTTGGGACATTCAGCATCTGGGGAGCTGTTTTTT
>14|TRBJ2-2|few|-|TRBV29-1
CSVVWAQDTGELFF
TGCAGCGTTGTTTGGGCGCAGGACACCGGGGAGCTGTTTTTT